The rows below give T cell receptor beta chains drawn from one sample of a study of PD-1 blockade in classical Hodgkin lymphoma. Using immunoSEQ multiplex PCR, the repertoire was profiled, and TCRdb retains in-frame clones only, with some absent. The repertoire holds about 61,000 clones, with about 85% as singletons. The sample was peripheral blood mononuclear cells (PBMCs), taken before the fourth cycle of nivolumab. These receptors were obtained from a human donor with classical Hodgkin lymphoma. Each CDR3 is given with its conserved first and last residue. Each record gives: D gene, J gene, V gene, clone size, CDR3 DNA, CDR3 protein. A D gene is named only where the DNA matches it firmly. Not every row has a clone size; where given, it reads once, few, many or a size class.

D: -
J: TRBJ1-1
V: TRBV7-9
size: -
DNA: TGTGCCAGCACCCTTTCCCCCACTGAAGCTTTCTTT
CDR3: CASTLSPTEAFF

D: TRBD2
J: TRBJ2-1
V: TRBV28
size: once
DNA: TGTGCCAGCAGTTTATTGGGACTAGCGAAGCATGAGCAGTTCTTC
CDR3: CASSLLGLAKHEQFF

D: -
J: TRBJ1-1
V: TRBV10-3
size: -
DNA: TGTGCCATCAGTTCAGGGTCCACTGAAGCTTTCTTT
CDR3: CAISSGSTEAFF

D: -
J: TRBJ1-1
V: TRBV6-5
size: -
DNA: TGTGCCAGCAGTTACTCCGGGGAGAACACTGAAGCTTTCTTT
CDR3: CASSYSGENTEAFF

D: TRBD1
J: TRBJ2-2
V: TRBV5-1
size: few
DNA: TGCGCCAGCAGCTTCACAGGGGTCACCGGGGAGCTGTTTTTT
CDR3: CASSFTGVTGELFF

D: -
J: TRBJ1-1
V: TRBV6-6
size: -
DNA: TGTGCCAGCAGTACACAACCCGAGGCCAAGACTGAAGCTTTCTTT
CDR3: CASSTQPEAKTEAFF

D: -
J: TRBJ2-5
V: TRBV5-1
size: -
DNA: TGCGCCAGCAGCTTGGGAGCCCAAGAGACCCAGTACTTC
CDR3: CASSLGAQETQYF

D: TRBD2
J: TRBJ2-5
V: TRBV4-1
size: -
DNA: TGCGCCAGCAGCCAAGCGAATTTAGTGGGACTAGCGGAAGAGACCCAGTACTTC
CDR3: CASSQANLVGLAEETQYF

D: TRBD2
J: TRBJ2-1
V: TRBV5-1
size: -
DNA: TGCGCCAGCAGCCTTAGCGGGGGGGCTGGTGGTGAGCAGTTCTTC
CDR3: CASSLSGGAGGEQFF

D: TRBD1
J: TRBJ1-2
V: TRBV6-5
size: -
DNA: TGTGCCAGCAGAGGGACAGGGGGAAACTATGGCTACACCTTC
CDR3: CASRGTGGNYGYTF

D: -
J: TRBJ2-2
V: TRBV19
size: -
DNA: TGTGCCAGTAGTATGGGGCCGAACACCGGGGAGCTGTTTTTT
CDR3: CASSMGPNTGELFF

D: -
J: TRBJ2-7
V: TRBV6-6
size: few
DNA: TGTGCCAGCAGTTACGCACAGCTGTCGGGAGACGAGCAGTACTTC
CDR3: CASSYAQLSGDEQYF

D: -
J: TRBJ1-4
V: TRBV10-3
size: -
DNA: TGTGCCATCAGTGGGACGTTGGGGGTTAATGAAAAACTGTTTTTT
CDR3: CAISGTLGVNEKLFF

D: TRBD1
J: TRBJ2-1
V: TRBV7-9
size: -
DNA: TGTGCCAGCAGCAGAGGACAGGGGTACGGTGAGCAGTTCTTC
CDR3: CASSRGQGYGEQFF

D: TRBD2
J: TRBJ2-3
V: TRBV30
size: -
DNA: TGTGCCGGGATAGGACTAGCGGGGGGCACAGATACGCAGTATTTT
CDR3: CAGIGLAGGTDTQYF

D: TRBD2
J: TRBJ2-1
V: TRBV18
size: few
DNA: TGTGCCAGCTCACCACTGGCTAGCGGGGGGGCCCGGTACAATGAGCAGTTCTTC
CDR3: CASSPLASGGARYNEQFF

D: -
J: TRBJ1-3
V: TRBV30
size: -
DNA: TGTGCCAGAGACCAGGCTACCGTAACTGGAAACACCATATATTTT
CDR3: CARDQATVTGNTIYF

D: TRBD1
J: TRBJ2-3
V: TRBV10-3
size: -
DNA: TGTGCCATGAGCACCGGGACAGGGGGCACAGATACGCAGTATTTT
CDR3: CAMSTGTGGTDTQYF

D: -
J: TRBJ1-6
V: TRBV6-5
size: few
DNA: TGTGCCAGCAGTTACGGGCAGGTTAATTCACCCCTCCACTTT
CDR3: CASSYGQVNSPLHF

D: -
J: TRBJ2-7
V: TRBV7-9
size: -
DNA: TGTGCCAGCAGCCTTAATACAAATAGGGAGCAGTACTTC
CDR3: CASSLNTNREQYF

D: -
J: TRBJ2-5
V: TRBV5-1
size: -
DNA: TGCGCCAGCAGCTTAGGAGGGGGCGGAGAGACCCAGTACTTC
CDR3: CASSLGGGGETQYF

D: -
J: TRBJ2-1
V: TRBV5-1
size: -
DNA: TGCGCCAGCAGTCCAAACTACAATGAGCAGTTCTTC
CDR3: CASSPNYNEQFF

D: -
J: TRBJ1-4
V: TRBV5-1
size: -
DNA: TGCGCCAGCAGCTTGGGCCGCGGGGGCGGTGAAAAACTGTTTTTT
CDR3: CASSLGRGGGEKLFF

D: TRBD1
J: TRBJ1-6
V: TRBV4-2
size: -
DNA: TGTGCCAGCAGCCAAGCCCCCGGGACAGGGCAGGGTTCACCCCTCCACTTT
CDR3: CASSQAPGTGQGSPLHF

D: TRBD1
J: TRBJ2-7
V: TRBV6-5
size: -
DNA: TGTGCCAGCAGTAAAACCGGGACAGACTACGAGCAGTACTTC
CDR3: CASSKTGTDYEQYF

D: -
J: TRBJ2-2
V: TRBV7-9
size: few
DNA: TGTGCCAGCAGCTTAGCCGAGGGGCTGTTTTTT
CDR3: CASSLAEGLFF